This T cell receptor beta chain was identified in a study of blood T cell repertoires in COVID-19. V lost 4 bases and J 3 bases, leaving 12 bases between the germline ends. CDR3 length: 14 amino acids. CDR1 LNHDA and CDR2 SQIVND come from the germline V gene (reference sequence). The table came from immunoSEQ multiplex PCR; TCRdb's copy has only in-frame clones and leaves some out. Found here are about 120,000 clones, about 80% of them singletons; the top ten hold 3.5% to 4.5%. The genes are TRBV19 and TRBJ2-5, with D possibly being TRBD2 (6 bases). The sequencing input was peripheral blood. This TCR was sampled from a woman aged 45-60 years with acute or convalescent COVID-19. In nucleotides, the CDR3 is TGTGCCAGTAGTACGCGGGACTTAAAAGAGACCCAGTACTTC. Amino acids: CASSTRDLKETQYF.